These 19 T cell receptor beta chains came from one sample sequenced in a study of T-cell reconstitution after alpha-beta-depleted transplantation in children. Unique molecular identifiers were built into the TCRbeta library. In TCRdb, the PCR reads were re-called with MiXCR into one record per CDR3 protein. The sample consists of fewer than 350,000 distinct CDR3 sequences, 11% of them appearing once. Specimen: peripheral blood, collected 180 days after TCRalphabeta/CD19-depleted stem cell transplant. The receptors originated from a male patient aged 2 to 9 who had a stem cell transplant for chronic granulomatous disease, so the T cells may come from the graft donor.

This clonotype has a handful of counts. V and J are TRBV20-1 and TRBJ2-6, with a possible D match to TRBD2 (7 bases). The V gene's germline CDR1 is DFQATT and CDR2 SNEGSKA (reference sequence). The ends were cut back, 7 bases at V and 2 bases at J, with 12 bases in the middle. CDR3 length equals 14 residues. CDR3 bases: TGCAGTGTTGGGGGGGCAGCTGGGGCCAACGTCCTGACTTTC. Its translation is CSVGGAAGANVLTF.

Concerning this clonotype: The limits of the CDR3 on the DNA are not certain, so only TCRdb's listed CDR3 is given. The chain recombines TRBV12-2 with TRBJ2-3. TRBV12-2 is a pseudogene locus. Including both end residues, the CDR3 is 15 amino acids long. The CDR3: CASRLVGRGTDTQYF.

This clonotype was seen many times. J is TRBJ2-3 and V is TRBV27; tentatively, D is TRBD2 (6 bases). Trimming shortened V by 3 bases and J by 4 bases, and 11 bases separated the two germline ends. This CDR3 has 14 residues. Germline CDR1 and CDR2: MNHEY and SMNVEV (reference sequence). CDR3 sequence: CASSFPGLPDTQYF. Here the CDR3 DNA reads TGTGCCAGCAGTTTTCCGGGACTCCCAGATACGCAGTATTTT.

Ten or more counts support this clonotype. The chain links TRBV10-3 to TRBJ2-6, with 10 bases lining up with TRBD1. Germline V CDR1 and CDR2: ENHRY, SYGVKD. Germline trimming cut 7 bases from V and 0 bases from J; bases unmatched to any gene: 3. The CDR3 runs 16 residues. This CDR3 is CAIMTGGDSGANVLTF. The CDR3 DNA sequence: TGTGCCATCATGACAGGGGGCGACTCTGGGGCCAACGTCCTGACTTTC.

At least ten counts were recorded for this clonotype. V and J are TRBV11-2 and TRBJ2-6, with TRBD2 matching over 8 bases. This CDR3 is built from 19 residues. V shed 4 bases, J shed 0 bases, and the junction held 11 bases outside the gene matches. CDR1 is SGHAT, CDR2 FQNNGV, per germline. The CDR3 coding sequence is TGTGCCAGCAGCTGGCCCCCGAATAGCGGGATCTCTGGGGCCAACGTCCTGACTTTC. Translating gives CASSWPPNSGISGANVLTF.

This clonotype was detected many times. The V call is TRBV18, the J call TRBJ1-4, with D possibly being TRBD1 (6 bases). Trimming took off 2 bases at V and 7 bases at J, with 11 bases between the two ends. Germline V CDR1 and CDR2: KGHSH, LQKENI. The CDR3 has 14 residues. The CDR3 loop reads CASSPRGAREKLFF. CDR3 DNA: TGTGCCAGCTCACCAAGGGGGGCGCGTGAAAAACTGTTTTTT.

This clonotype was detected many times. The chain carries TRBV20-1 and TRBJ2-5; 10 nucleotides match TRBD1. The V segment lost 5 bases and the J segment 4 bases; nucleotides outside the gene matches: 4. This CDR3 has 13 residues. CDR1 and CDR2 (germline): DFQATT, SNEGSKA (reference sequence). CDR3 in amino acids: CSALTGGRETQYF. As DNA, the CDR3 is TGCAGTGCTCTGACAGGGGGCAGAGAGACCCAGTACTTC.

This clonotype was detected many times. The chain employs TRBV28 and TRBJ1-5, with 7 bases identical to TRBD1. With 7 bases clipped from V and 6 bases from J, the junction kept 15 bases outside the gene matches. CDR1 MDHEN and CDR2 SYDVKM come from the germline V gene. This CDR3 comprises 16 residues. The CDR3 bases are TGTGCCAGCATTTTTAAGGGCAGGGGGGGCGGTCAGCCCCAGCATTTT. This codes for CASIFKGRGGGQPQHF. Together with reference TRBV28 and TRBJ1-5, the CDR3 gives the full variable domain: DVKVTQSSRYLVKRTGEKVFLECVQDMDHENMFWYRQDPGLGLRLIYFSYDVKMKEKGDIPEGYSVSREKKERFSLILESASTNQTSMYLCASIFKGRGGGQPQHFGDGTRLSIL.

As regards this clonotype: A much larger clone is a single base away; this may be a read error. The chain uses TRBV5-5 and TRBJ1-2, with D possibly being TRBD1 (5 bases). This CDR3 is 17 amino acids long. CDR1 and CDR2 from the germline V gene are SGHKS and YYEKEE (reference sequence). The CDR3 loop is CASSLHPDRGNQGGYPF. The CDR3 nucleotides are TGTGCCAGCAGCCTCCATCCAGATCGCGGTAACCAGGGTGGCTACCCCTTC.

Ten or more counts support this clonotype. The chain links TRBV18 to TRBJ2-6, with D unclear. Trimming stripped 6 bases from V and 0 bases from J, with 9 bases between. The CDR3 is 15 residues long. CDR1 KGHSH and CDR2 LQKENI come from the germline V gene. The CDR3 reads CASSLSDSGANVLTF. CDR3 bases: TGTGCCAGCTCGCTCAGCGACTCTGGGGCCAACGTCCTGACTTTC.

This clonotype was detected many times. This chain links TRBV5-1 with TRBJ2-7; maybe TRBD1 (7 bases). This CDR3 is 13 amino acids long. The V and J ends lost 4 bases and 3 bases respectively, with 11 bases between them. Germline CDR1 reads SGHRS; CDR2 reads YFSETQ. CDR3 in DNA: TGCGCCAGCAGCCAGGGGGGCGGCTACGAGCAGTACTTC. Its protein product is CASSQGGGYEQYF.

Comment on this clonotype: A read error is possible here, since a much larger clone lies one base away. The chain has TRBV7-9 and TRBJ2-5; 10 nucleotides match TRBD2. The junction had 8 bases not matched to a gene; V was cut back by 0 bases and J by 7 bases. This CDR3 has 16 amino acids. The germline V gene encodes CDR1 SEHNR and CDR2 FQNEAQ (reference sequence). DNA for the CDR3: TGTGCCAGCAGCTTAGCGCGGACTAGCGGAAAAGTGACCCAGTACTTC. Translating gives CASSLARTSGKVTQYF.

Concerning this clonotype itself: One base away lies a much larger clone, so this may be a sequencing read error. It is likely a read error, because the conserved phenylalanine at the end of the CDR3 is missing. This chain uses TRBV7-9 with TRBJ2-5; TRBD1 matches 11 bases. Germline values: CDR1 SEHNR, CDR2 FQNEAQ (reference sequence). The CDR3 totals 15 residues. V lost 3 bases, J lost 4 bases, and 4 bases stayed unmatched. The CDR3 DNA sequence: TGTGCCAGCAGCTTGTCTGGACAGGGGGCAGAGACCCAGTACTTA. Translating gives CASSLSGQGAETQYL.

This clonotype was seen repeatedly, ten times or more. This chain joins TRBV12-3 or TRBV12-4 and TRBJ2-5, with 7 bases identical to TRBD2. J was trimmed by 5 bases and V by 6 bases; bases with no gene match: 6. CDR3 length equals 13 residues. CDR3 region: CASSTKAGETQYF. CDR3 nucleotide sequence: TGTGCCAGCAGCACCAAAGCGGGGGAGACCCAGTACTTC.

Many counts were recorded for this clonotype. This rearrangement joins TRBV25-1 to TRBJ2-7; TRBD1 agrees at 7 bases. There are 12 residues in the CDR3. Trimming cost V 6 bases and J 6 bases; bases outside gene matches: 5. Germline V lookup: CDR1 MGHDK, CDR2 SYGVNS. The CDR3 sequence: CASSPGGSEQYF. The DNA of the CDR3 is TGTGCCAGCAGCCCAGGGGGAAGCGAGCAGTACTTC.

The sample holds many counts of this clonotype. The chain links TRBV5-6 to TRBJ2-1; D is ambiguous. This CDR3 contains 13 residues. CDR1 is SGHDT, CDR2 YYEEEE, per germline. V lost 0 bases and J 6 bases, leaving 7 bases between the germline ends. The CDR3 nucleotides read TGTGCCAGCAGCTTGGGCAGGACCAATGAGCAGTTCTTC. Protein sequence: CASSLGRTNEQFF.

J is TRBJ2-1 and V is TRBV12-3 or TRBV12-4; tentatively, D is TRBD1 (5 bases). Trimming removed 7 bases at V and 11 bases at J, with 21 bases between. The CDR3 consists of 14 residues. CDR3 sequence reads: CASTRGGGYSKQFF. The CDR3 region has the DNA TGTGCCAGCACTAGGGGTGGTGGGTATTCTAAGCAGTTCTTC.

The chain has TRBV28 and TRBJ2-7; D is perhaps TRBD1 (6 bases). Germline V CDR1 and CDR2: MDHEN, SYDVKM. The CDR3 has 12 residues. V lost 5 bases and J lost 5, with 10 bases in between. DNA for the CDR3: TGTGCCAGCAGTCCATGGACAGACGAGCAGTACTTC. Its protein is CASSPWTDEQYF.

As concerns this clonotype: A much larger clone lies one base from this, so it may be a read error. The genes are TRBV12-3 or TRBV12-4 and TRBJ2-7; 9 bases agree with TRBD1. The CDR3 has 17 residues. This CDR3 is CASSKRVGTGLTYEQSF. The CDR3, as DNA: TGTGCCAGCAGTAAAAGGGTGGGGACAGGGTTGACCTACGAGCAGTCCTTC.